These 5 T cell receptor beta chains share one sample of origin, sequenced in a study of blood T cell repertoires in COVID-19. Generated by immunoSEQ multiplex PCR, the TCRdb table keeps only in-frame clones and is missing some. The sample consists of around 110,000 clones, approximately 84% of them appearing once. Material: peripheral blood. All receptors come from a man in his 70s with active or convalescent COVID-19.

This sequence joins TRBV11-2 and TRBJ2-1; 12 bases fit TRBD2. The CDR3 is 15 amino acids. Germline CDR1 and CDR2: SGHAT and FQNNGV. The junction had 4 bases not matched to a gene; V was cut back by 1 base and J by 9 bases. The CDR3 coding sequence is TGTGCCAGCAGCTTAGGACTAGCGGGAGTTGGTGAGCAGTTCTTC. Translated, it gives CASSLGLAGVGEQFF.

This chain joins TRBV6-6 and TRBJ1-1, with D possibly TRBD1 on 6 matching bases. Trimming pared 6 bases from V and 1 base from J, leaving 15 bases between. The CDR3 contains 15 residues. Looked up from germline, CDR1 is MNHNY and CDR2 is SVGAGI (reference sequence). In DNA form, the CDR3 reads TGTGCCAGCAGCTCCGGGGGGGCGGGGAACACTGAAGCTTTCTTT. This gives the protein CASSSGGAGNTEAFF.

This chain joins TRBV9 and TRBJ2-5, with 8 positions matching TRBD2. There are 14 residues in the CDR3. The germline V gene encodes CDR1 SGDLS and CDR2 YYNGEE. V trimming: 4 bases; J trimming: 1 base; junction bases outside the gene matches: 3. This CDR3 reads CASSLGTSQETQYF. CDR3 sequence (DNA): TGTGCCAGCAGCTTAGGGACTAGCCAAGAGACCCAGTACTTC.

The chain couples TRBV3-1 (or the pseudogene TRBV3-2) to TRBJ2-3; 9 bases align to TRBD2. With V trimmed by 4 bases and J by 4 bases, 6 bases remained unmatched. This CDR3 region has 15 residues. Per the germline V gene, CDR1 is LGHDT and CDR2 is YNNKEL (reference sequence). This CDR3 is CASSPLAGVSDTQYF. The DNA for the CDR3 is TGTGCCAGCAGCCCCTTAGCGGGAGTCTCAGATACGCAGTATTTT.

V gene TRBV11-3 combines with J gene TRBJ2-5, with a weak D call TRBD2 (6 bases). V was shortened by 2 bases and J by 1 base, with 14 bases between the two germline ends. CDR1 and CDR2 (germline): SGHNT, YENEEA. The CDR3 consists of 16 residues. CDR3 bases: TGTGCCAGCAGCTTATTAGGAGGGTACTCCCAAGAGACCCAGTACTTC. Protein product: CASSLLGGYSQETQYF.